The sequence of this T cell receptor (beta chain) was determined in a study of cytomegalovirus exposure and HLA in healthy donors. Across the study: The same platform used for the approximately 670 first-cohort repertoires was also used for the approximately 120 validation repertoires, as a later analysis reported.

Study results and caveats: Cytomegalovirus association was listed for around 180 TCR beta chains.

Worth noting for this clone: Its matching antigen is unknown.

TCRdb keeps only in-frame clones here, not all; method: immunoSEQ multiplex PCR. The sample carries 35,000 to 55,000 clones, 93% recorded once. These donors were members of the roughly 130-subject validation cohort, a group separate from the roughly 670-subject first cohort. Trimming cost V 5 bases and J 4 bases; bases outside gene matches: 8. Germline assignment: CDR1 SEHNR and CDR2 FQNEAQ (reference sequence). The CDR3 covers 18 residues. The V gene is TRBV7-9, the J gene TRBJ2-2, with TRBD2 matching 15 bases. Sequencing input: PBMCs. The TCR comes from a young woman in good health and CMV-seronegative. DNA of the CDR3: TGTGCCAGCAGCCGGACTAGCGGGGGGGACGGGGCCACCGGGGAGCTGTTTTTT. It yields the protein CASSRTSGGDGATGELFF.